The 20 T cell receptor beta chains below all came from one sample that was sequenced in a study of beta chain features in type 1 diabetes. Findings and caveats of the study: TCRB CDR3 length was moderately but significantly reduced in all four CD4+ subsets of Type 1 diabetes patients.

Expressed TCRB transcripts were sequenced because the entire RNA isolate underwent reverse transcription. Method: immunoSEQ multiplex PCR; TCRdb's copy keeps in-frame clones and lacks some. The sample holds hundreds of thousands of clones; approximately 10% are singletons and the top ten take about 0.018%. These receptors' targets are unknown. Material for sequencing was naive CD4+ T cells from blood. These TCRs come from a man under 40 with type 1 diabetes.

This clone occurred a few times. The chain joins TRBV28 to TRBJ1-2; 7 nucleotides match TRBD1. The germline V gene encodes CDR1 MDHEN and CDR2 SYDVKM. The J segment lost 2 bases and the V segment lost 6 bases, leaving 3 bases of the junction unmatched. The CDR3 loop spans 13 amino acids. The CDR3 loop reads CASRRDSNYGYTF. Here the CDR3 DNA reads TGTGCCAGCAGGCGGGACAGCAACTATGGCTACACCTTC.

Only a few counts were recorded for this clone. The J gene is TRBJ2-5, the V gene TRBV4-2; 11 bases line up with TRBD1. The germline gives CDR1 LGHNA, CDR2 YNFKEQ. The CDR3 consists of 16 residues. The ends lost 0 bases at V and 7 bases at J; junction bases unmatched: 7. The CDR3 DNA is TGTGCCAGCAGCCAAGATCCTGTGGGACAGGGGGGGACCCAGTACTTC. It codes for CASSQDPVGQGGTQYF.

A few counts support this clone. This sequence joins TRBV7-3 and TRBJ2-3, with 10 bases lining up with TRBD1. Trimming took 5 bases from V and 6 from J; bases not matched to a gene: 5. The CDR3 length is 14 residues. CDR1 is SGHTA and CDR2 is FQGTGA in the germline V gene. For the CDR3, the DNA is TGTGCCAGCAGCCGGGACAGGGGTTATGATACGCAGTATTTT. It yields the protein CASSRDRGYDTQYF.

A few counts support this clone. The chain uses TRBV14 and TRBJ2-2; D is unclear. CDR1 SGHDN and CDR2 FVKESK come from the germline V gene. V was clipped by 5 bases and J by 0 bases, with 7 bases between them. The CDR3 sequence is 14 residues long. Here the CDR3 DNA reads TGTGCCAGCAGCGGGCCGGCGAACACCGGGGAGCTGTTTTTT. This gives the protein CASSGPANTGELFF.

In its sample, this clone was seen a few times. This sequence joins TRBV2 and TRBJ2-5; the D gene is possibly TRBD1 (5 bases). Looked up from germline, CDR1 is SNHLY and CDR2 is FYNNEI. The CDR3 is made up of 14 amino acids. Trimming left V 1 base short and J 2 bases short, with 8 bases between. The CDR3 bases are TGTGCCAGCAGTGAAGGGCAGGGACAAGAGACCCAGTACTTC. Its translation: CASSEGQGQETQYF.

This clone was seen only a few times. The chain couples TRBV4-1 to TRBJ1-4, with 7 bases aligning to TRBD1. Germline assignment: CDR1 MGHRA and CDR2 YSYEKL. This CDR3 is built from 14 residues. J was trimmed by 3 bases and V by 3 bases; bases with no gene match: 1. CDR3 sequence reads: CASSQQGANEKLFF. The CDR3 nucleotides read TGCGCCAGCAGCCAGCAGGGGGCTAATGAAAAACTGTTTTTT.

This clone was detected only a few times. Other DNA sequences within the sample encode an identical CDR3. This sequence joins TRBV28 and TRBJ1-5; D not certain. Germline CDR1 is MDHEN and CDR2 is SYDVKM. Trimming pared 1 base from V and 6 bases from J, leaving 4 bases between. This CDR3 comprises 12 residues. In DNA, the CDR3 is TGTGCCAGCAGTTTATCCGGTCAGCCCCAGCATTTT. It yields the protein CASSLSGQPQHF.

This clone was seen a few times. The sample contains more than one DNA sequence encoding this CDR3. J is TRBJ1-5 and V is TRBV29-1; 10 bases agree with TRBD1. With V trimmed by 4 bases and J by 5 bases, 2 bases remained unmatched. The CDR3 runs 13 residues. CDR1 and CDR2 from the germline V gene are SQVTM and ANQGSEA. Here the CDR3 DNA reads TGCAGCGTTGGGGGGACAGGGGATCAGCCCCAGCATTTT. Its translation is CSVGGTGDQPQHF. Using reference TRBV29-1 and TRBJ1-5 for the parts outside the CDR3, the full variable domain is SAVISQKPSRDICQRGTSLTIQCQVDSQVTMMFWYRQQPGQSLTLIATANQGSEATYESGFVIDKFPISRPNLTFSTLTVSNMSPEDSSIYLCSVGGTGDQPQHFGDGTRLSIL.

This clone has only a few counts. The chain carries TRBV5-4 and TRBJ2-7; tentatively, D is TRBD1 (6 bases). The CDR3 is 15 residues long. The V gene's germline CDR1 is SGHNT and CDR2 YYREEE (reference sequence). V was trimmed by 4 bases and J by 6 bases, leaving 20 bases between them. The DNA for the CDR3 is TGTGCCAGCAGCGGGGCCGTTCAGGGGCGAAGCGAGCAGTACTTC. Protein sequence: CASSGAVQGRSEQYF.

CDR3: CASRHSPGTRAETQYF. CDR3 bases: TGTGCCAGCAGACATTCCCCGGGGACTAGAGCCGAGACCCAGTACTTC. The chain joins TRBV11-2 to TRBJ2-5, with 8 bases fitting TRBD2. J gave up 5 bases and V 6 bases, and 14 bases lay outside the gene matches. The length of the CDR3 is 16 residues. CDR1 and CDR2 (germline): SGHAT, FQNNGV.

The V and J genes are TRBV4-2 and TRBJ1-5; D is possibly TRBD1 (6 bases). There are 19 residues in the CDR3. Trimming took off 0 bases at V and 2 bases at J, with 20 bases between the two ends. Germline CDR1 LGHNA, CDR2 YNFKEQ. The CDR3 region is CASSQEPPLGALRNQPQHF. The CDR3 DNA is TGTGCCAGCAGCCAAGAACCCCCGTTGGGGGCTTTGCGCAATCAGCCCCAGCATTTT.

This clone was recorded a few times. The CDR3 here is CASSQDSGQLYGSGYTF. Here the CDR3 DNA reads TGTGCCAGCAGCCAAGACAGTGGACAATTGTACGGCTCTGGCTACACCTTC. The chain links TRBV4-2 to TRBJ1-2, with D tentatively TRBD1 (5 bases). Looked up from germline, CDR1 is LGHNA and CDR2 is YNFKEQ. This CDR3 comprises 17 residues. V lost 0 bases and J lost 7, with 21 bases in between.

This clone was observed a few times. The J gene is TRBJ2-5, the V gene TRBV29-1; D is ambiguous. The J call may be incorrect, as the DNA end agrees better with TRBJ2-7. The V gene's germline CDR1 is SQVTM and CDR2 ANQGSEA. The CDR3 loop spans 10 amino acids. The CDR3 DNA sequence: TGCAGCGTGTATGAGTACGAGCAGTACTTC. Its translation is CSVYEYEQYF.

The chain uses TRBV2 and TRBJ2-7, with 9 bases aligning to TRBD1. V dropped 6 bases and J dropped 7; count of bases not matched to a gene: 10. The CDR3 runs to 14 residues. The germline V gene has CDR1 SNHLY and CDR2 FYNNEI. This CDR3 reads CASSQQGAESEQYF. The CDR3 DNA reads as TGTGCCAGCAGCCAACAGGGGGCTGAATCGGAGCAGTACTTC.

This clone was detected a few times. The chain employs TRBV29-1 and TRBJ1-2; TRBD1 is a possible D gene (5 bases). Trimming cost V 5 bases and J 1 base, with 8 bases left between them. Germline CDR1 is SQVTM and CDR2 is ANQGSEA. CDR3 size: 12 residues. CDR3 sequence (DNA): TGCAGCGTTAGGCAGGGTAACTATGGCTACACCTTC. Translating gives CSVRQGNYGYTF. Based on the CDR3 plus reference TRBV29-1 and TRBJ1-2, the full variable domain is SAVISQKPSRDICQRGTSLTIQCQVDSQVTMMFWYRQQPGQSLTLIATANQGSEATYESGFVIDKFPISRPNLTFSTLTVSNMSPEDSSIYLCSVRQGNYGYTFGSGTRLTVV.

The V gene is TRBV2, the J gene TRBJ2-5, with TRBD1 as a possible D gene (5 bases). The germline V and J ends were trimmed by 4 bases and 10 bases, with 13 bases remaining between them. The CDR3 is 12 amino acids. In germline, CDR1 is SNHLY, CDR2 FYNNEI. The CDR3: CASSATERSQYF. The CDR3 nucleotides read TGTGCCAGCAGTGCGACAGAGAGAAGCCAGTACTTC.

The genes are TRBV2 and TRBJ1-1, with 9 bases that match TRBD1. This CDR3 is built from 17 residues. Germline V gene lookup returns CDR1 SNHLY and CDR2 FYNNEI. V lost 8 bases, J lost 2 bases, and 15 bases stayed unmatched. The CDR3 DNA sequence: TGTGCCAGCCACCTTCCCTTCAACAGGGGGCGAAACACTGAAGCTTTCTTT. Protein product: CASHLPFNRGRNTEAFF. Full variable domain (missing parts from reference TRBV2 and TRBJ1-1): EPEVTQTPSHQVTQMGQEVILRCVPISNHLYFYWYRQILGQKVEFLVSFYNNEISEKSEIFDDQFSVERPDGSNFTLKIRSTKLEDSAMYFCASHLPFNRGRNTEAFFGQGTRLTVV.

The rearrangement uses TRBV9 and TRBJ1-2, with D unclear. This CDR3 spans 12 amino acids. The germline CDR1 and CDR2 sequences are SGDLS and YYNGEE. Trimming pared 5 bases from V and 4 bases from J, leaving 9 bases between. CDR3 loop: CASSQQRYGYTF. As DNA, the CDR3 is TGTGCCAGCAGTCAGCAGCGCTATGGCTACACCTTC.

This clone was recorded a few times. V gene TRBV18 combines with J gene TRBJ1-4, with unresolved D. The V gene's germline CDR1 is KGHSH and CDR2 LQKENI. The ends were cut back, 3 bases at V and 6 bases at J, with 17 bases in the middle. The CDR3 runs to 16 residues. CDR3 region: CASSPSARSPDEKLFF. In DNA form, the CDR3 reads TGTGCCAGCTCACCGAGCGCGAGGAGCCCCGATGAAAAACTGTTTTTT.

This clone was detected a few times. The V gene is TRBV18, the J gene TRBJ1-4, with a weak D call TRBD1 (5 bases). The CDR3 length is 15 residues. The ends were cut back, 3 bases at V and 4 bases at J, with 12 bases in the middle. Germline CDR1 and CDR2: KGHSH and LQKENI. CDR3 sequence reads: CASSPRGRFNEKLFF. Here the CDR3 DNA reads TGTGCCAGCTCACCGCGGGGGAGATTTAATGAAAAACTGTTTTTT.